The rows below give T cell receptor beta chains drawn from one sample of a study of cytomegalovirus exposure and HLA in healthy donors. The protocol was immunoSEQ multiplex PCR, while the TCRdb copy is restricted to in-frame clones and leaves out a portion. Of about 110,000 clones in the sample, 60% to 80% were seen once. The sample comprised PBMCs. The receptors were sampled from a man between 18 and 35 years old in good health and CMV-seropositive. Each CDR3 is given with its conserved first and last residue. D genes are given only for firm matches. For some rows the clone size is stated as once, few or many, or as a class when expanded; others skip it.

size: -
J: TRBJ1-6
V: TRBV6-5
D: -
DNA: TGTGCCAGCAGGAGGGGGTTGGACTCACCCCTCCACTTT
CDR3: CASRRGLDSPLHF

size: -
J: TRBJ1-1
V: TRBV5-1
D: -
DNA: TGCGCCAGCAGCTTGATCCCACCTACAGGGCTCAACACTGAAGCTTTCTTT
CDR3: CASSLIPPTGLNTEAFF

size: few
J: TRBJ2-1
V: TRBV29-1
D: -
DNA: TGCAGCATGCTGCTAGCCGACTACAATGAGCAGTTCTTC
CDR3: CSMLLADYNEQFF

size: few
J: TRBJ1-6
V: TRBV27
D: -
DNA: TGTGCCAGCAGCCAATCCAGGGGCATGAATTCACCCCTCCACTTT
CDR3: CASSQSRGMNSPLHF

size: few
J: TRBJ2-1
V: TRBV5-1
D: -
DNA: TGCGCCAGCAGCTTCTCCACAGGGAGTCATGAGCAGTTCTTC
CDR3: CASSFSTGSHEQFF

size: -
J: TRBJ2-3
V: TRBV2
D: -
DNA: TGTGCCAGCGGAACAGGGCCAGATACGCAGTATTTT
CDR3: CASGTGPDTQYF

size: -
J: TRBJ1-2
V: TRBV30
D: -
DNA: TGTGCCTGGAGTGGACAGCACTATGGCTACACCTTC
CDR3: CAWSGQHYGYTF

size: -
J: TRBJ1-1
V: TRBV6-1
D: -
DNA: TGTGCCAGCAGTGAATTGGGGAGAACTGAAGCTTTCTTT
CDR3: CASSELGRTEAFF

size: -
J: TRBJ1-4
V: TRBV1
D: -
DNA: TGCACCAGCCTATTTAGGGGTTTATGGTTTGGTGAAAAACTGTTTTTT
CDR3: CTSLFRGLWFGEKLFF

size: -
J: TRBJ2-7
V: TRBV6-5
D: TRBD1
DNA: TGTGCCAGCACCCAGAACCGGGACAGAACCTACGAGCAGTACTTC
CDR3: CASTQNRDRTYEQYF

size: -
J: TRBJ2-3
V: TRBV6-5
D: -
DNA: TGTGCCAGCAGGGACGGGACTGGGGATACGCAGTATTTT
CDR3: CASRDGTGDTQYF

size: -
J: TRBJ1-6
V: TRBV4-1
D: TRBD1
DNA: TGCGCCAGCAGCCAGGACAGGGGACCCCCTCCGGATTCACCCCTCCACTTT
CDR3: CASSQDRGPPPDSPLHF

size: -
J: TRBJ2-3
V: TRBV5-1
D: -
DNA: TGCGCCAGCAGCTTGGAAGCTACGCAGTATTTT
CDR3: CASSLEATQYF

size: -
J: TRBJ2-1
V: TRBV7-2
D: -
DNA: TGTGCCAGCAGCTTTCGGGGGTTCGACAATGAGCAGTTCTTC
CDR3: CASSFRGFDNEQFF

size: few
J: TRBJ1-4
V: TRBV5-1
D: -
DNA: TGCGCCAGCAGCAGTCGGGGAGGGGGTGAAAAACTGTTTTTT
CDR3: CASSSRGGGEKLFF

size: few
J: TRBJ2-5
V: TRBV5-1
D: TRBD2
DNA: TGCGCCAGCAGCTTATGGAGCGGGGAGGGGGAGACCCAGTACTTC
CDR3: CASSLWSGEGETQYF

size: -
J: TRBJ1-3
V: TRBV6-5
D: -
DNA: TGTGCCAGCAGTTATCAGTCAGGGAACACCATATATTTT
CDR3: CASSYQSGNTIYF

size: once
J: TRBJ1-1
V: TRBV5-1
D: -
DNA: TGCGCCAGCAGCTTGGCCGGGGGGGGTAACACTGAAGCTTTCTTT
CDR3: CASSLAGGGNTEAFF

size: once
J: TRBJ1-2
V: TRBV6-5
D: TRBD1
DNA: TGTGCCAGCGGTTACGAAGGACAGGGAGACTATGGCTACACCTTC
CDR3: CASGYEGQGDYGYTF

size: once
J: TRBJ1-6
V: TRBV30
D: -
DNA: TGTGCCTGGAGTGTATCCGTACGGGATTCACCCCTCCACTTT
CDR3: CAWSVSVRDSPLHF

size: -
J: TRBJ1-4
V: TRBV28
D: -
DNA: TGTGCCAGCCATTTGGCAGGACAGAAAAATGAAAAACTGTTTTTT
CDR3: CASHLAGQKNEKLFF

size: -
J: TRBJ1-6
V: TRBV19
D: TRBD1
DNA: TGTGCCAGTAGTATGTTCGGACAGGGGGATTCACCCCTCCACTTT
CDR3: CASSMFGQGDSPLHF

size: -
J: TRBJ1-3
V: TRBV15
D: -
DNA: TGTGCCACCAGCCTAAAGAGGAGAGGGAGCCCTGGAAACACCATATATTTT
CDR3: CATSLKRRGSPGNTIYF

size: once
J: TRBJ1-1
V: TRBV28
D: -
DNA: TGTGCCAGCAGGGATGGGGGGGGCCGTGAAGCTTTCTTT
CDR3: CASRDGGGREAFF

size: -
J: TRBJ2-7
V: TRBV11-2
D: -
DNA: TGTGCCAGCAGCCTCGGAGACTACGAGCAGTACTTC
CDR3: CASSLGDYEQYF

size: -
J: TRBJ1-5
V: TRBV23-1
D: -
DNA: TGCGCCAGCAGTCATCCAGGACAGTCTCCTACGTCCAATCAGCCCCAGCATTTT
CDR3: CASSHPGQSPTSNQPQHF

size: -
J: TRBJ1-5
V: TRBV28
D: -
DNA: TGTGCCAGCGTTAGGTCGGGGGTAACTCAGCCCCAGCATTTT
CDR3: CASVRSGVTQPQHF

size: -
J: TRBJ2-7
V: TRBV20-1
D: -
DNA: TGCAGTGCTAGCAGCTCCAGGGAGCAGTACTTC
CDR3: CSASSSREQYF

size: -
J: TRBJ2-5
V: TRBV6-5
D: TRBD2
DNA: TGTGCCAGCAGTTTTGAGCGGGGGGCCCCACAAGAGACCCAGTACTTC
CDR3: CASSFERGAPQETQYF

size: -
J: TRBJ1-3
V: TRBV4-2
D: -
DNA: TGTGCCAGCAGCCAAAGGAGCAGCTCTGGAAACACCATATATTTT
CDR3: CASSQRSSSGNTIYF

size: -
J: TRBJ2-5
V: TRBV9
D: TRBD2
DNA: TGTGCCAGCAGCGCCCAGCGGGGGGAGACCCAGTACTTC
CDR3: CASSAQRGETQYF

size: -
J: TRBJ2-3
V: TRBV5-1
D: -
DNA: TGCGCCAGCAGCTTGTTCGGGTCAGATACGCAGTATTTT
CDR3: CASSLFGSDTQYF

size: few
J: TRBJ2-1
V: TRBV5-4
D: -
DNA: TGTGCCAGCAGCTCCGCACCGACTTCGGAGCAGTTCTTC
CDR3: CASSSAPTSEQFF

size: -
J: TRBJ1-6
V: TRBV10-1
D: TRBD1
DNA: TGCGCCAGCAAAATCCGGGAGTCAGGGGGGAAGTCACCCCTCCACTTT
CDR3: CASKIRESGGKSPLHF

size: -
J: TRBJ2-1
V: TRBV25-1
D: TRBD2
DNA: TGTGCCAGCACCCTAGCGGGGGGGCCCGGTGAGCAGTTCTTC
CDR3: CASTLAGGPGEQFF

size: few
J: TRBJ2-1
V: TRBV5-1
D: TRBD2
DNA: TGCGCCAGCAGCCCAAACGGGGGGTCCTACAATGAGCAGTTCTTC
CDR3: CASSPNGGSYNEQFF

size: -
J: TRBJ1-6
V: TRBV5-1
D: -
DNA: TGCGCCAGCAGCTTGGGACAGGCCGGTAATTCACCCCTCCACTTT
CDR3: CASSLGQAGNSPLHF

size: few
J: TRBJ1-1
V: TRBV11-2
D: -
DNA: TGTGCCAGCAGCCCACTCTTGGACACTGAAGCTTTCTTT
CDR3: CASSPLLDTEAFF

size: -
J: TRBJ2-3
V: TRBV27
D: -
DNA: TGTGCCAGCAGTTTAGTTAGCGGAAGCACAGATACGCAGTATTTT
CDR3: CASSLVSGSTDTQYF

size: -
J: TRBJ2-7
V: TRBV5-1
D: TRBD1
DNA: TGCGCCAGCAGCTTGGCAGGGGGAGTGGAAATCTACGAGCAGTACTTC
CDR3: CASSLAGGVEIYEQYF

size: -
J: TRBJ2-3
V: TRBV7-9
D: TRBD2
DNA: TGTGCCAGCAGTACACCGGGACTAGCGGGCACAGATACGCAGTATTTT
CDR3: CASSTPGLAGTDTQYF

size: -
J: TRBJ2-3
V: TRBV7-9
D: -
DNA: TGTGCCAGCAGCCGAAAGGGGGATCCTAGGACAGATACGCAGTATTTT
CDR3: CASSRKGDPRTDTQYF

size: -
J: TRBJ2-5
V: TRBV29-1
D: -
DNA: TGCAGCGTTGCCCCCTCCTCTTTAGCGAGCCAGTACTTC
CDR3: CSVAPSSLASQYF

size: -
J: TRBJ2-1
V: TRBV9
D: TRBD2
DNA: TGTGCCAGCAGCGCGGGGGGAGTAGACAATGAGCAGTTCTTC
CDR3: CASSAGGVDNEQFF